The 5 T cell receptor beta chains below were found in one sample sequenced in a study of blood T cells in healthy people across ages. For the second PCR, which ran for roughly 6 to 12 cycles, a sample-barcoded 5' primer and a J-beta primer mix were used. TCRdb itself ran the 5' RACE reads through MiXCR, one entry per CDR3 protein. The table shows around 1,500,000 distinct CDR3 sequences, with under 30% occurring only once. Sequences were obtained from blood. Source of these receptors: a woman aged 25 to 39 in good health.

This rearrangement joins TRBV5-1 to TRBJ1-1; D is undetermined. The V end lost 0 bases, the J end lost 2 bases, and 8 bases lay between the germline ends. The CDR3 is 14 amino acids. Germline CDR1 reads SGHRS; CDR2 reads YFSETQ. The CDR3 loop is CASSLGPVNTEAFF. The CDR3 nucleotides are TGCGCCAGCAGCTTGGGGCCTGTTAACACTGAAGCTTTCTTT.

This clonotype was observed many times. This rearrangement joins TRBV7-2 to TRBJ2-7, with TRBD1 identical over 8 bases. The CDR3 totals 15 residues. With 7 bases clipped from V and 4 bases from J, the junction kept 12 bases outside the gene matches. CDR1 and CDR2 from the germline V gene are SGHTA and FQGNSA. For the CDR3, the DNA is TGTGCCAGCACTACAGGGACAGGCGGGGAATACGAGCAGTACTTC. Translated, it gives CASTTGTGGEYEQYF.

The chain joins TRBV12-3 or TRBV12-4 to TRBJ1-6; D not resolved. This CDR3 spans 13 amino acids. Between the trimmed V and J ends, which lost 5 bases and 8 bases, there was a span of 10 bases. The CDR3 nucleotides read TGTGCCAGCAGTAGACTAGAGGATTCACCCCTCCACTTT. Its translation is CASSRLEDSPLHF.

This clonotype occurred once. The V gene is TRBV7-9, the J gene TRBJ2-3; D ambiguous. Germline CDR1 and CDR2: SEHNR and FQNEAQ (reference sequence). The V and J ends lost 11 bases and 5 bases respectively, with 8 bases between them. The CDR3 extends over 10 amino acids. Here the CDR3 DNA reads TGTGCCGGGAATGGAGATACGCAGTATTTT. Translated: CAGNGDTQYF.

This CDR3 reads CASSYSAPYTPDRAATEAFF. The CDR3 DNA follows: TGTGCCAGCAGTTACTCGGCCCCTTACACCCCGGACAGGGCGGCCACTGAAGCTTTCTTT. The genes are TRBV6-5 and TRBJ1-1; 8 nucleotides match TRBD1. There are 20 residues in the CDR3. After removal of 0 bases from V and 4 bases from J, the junction contained 19 bases not matched to a gene. Germline assignment: CDR1 MNHEY and CDR2 SVGAGI.